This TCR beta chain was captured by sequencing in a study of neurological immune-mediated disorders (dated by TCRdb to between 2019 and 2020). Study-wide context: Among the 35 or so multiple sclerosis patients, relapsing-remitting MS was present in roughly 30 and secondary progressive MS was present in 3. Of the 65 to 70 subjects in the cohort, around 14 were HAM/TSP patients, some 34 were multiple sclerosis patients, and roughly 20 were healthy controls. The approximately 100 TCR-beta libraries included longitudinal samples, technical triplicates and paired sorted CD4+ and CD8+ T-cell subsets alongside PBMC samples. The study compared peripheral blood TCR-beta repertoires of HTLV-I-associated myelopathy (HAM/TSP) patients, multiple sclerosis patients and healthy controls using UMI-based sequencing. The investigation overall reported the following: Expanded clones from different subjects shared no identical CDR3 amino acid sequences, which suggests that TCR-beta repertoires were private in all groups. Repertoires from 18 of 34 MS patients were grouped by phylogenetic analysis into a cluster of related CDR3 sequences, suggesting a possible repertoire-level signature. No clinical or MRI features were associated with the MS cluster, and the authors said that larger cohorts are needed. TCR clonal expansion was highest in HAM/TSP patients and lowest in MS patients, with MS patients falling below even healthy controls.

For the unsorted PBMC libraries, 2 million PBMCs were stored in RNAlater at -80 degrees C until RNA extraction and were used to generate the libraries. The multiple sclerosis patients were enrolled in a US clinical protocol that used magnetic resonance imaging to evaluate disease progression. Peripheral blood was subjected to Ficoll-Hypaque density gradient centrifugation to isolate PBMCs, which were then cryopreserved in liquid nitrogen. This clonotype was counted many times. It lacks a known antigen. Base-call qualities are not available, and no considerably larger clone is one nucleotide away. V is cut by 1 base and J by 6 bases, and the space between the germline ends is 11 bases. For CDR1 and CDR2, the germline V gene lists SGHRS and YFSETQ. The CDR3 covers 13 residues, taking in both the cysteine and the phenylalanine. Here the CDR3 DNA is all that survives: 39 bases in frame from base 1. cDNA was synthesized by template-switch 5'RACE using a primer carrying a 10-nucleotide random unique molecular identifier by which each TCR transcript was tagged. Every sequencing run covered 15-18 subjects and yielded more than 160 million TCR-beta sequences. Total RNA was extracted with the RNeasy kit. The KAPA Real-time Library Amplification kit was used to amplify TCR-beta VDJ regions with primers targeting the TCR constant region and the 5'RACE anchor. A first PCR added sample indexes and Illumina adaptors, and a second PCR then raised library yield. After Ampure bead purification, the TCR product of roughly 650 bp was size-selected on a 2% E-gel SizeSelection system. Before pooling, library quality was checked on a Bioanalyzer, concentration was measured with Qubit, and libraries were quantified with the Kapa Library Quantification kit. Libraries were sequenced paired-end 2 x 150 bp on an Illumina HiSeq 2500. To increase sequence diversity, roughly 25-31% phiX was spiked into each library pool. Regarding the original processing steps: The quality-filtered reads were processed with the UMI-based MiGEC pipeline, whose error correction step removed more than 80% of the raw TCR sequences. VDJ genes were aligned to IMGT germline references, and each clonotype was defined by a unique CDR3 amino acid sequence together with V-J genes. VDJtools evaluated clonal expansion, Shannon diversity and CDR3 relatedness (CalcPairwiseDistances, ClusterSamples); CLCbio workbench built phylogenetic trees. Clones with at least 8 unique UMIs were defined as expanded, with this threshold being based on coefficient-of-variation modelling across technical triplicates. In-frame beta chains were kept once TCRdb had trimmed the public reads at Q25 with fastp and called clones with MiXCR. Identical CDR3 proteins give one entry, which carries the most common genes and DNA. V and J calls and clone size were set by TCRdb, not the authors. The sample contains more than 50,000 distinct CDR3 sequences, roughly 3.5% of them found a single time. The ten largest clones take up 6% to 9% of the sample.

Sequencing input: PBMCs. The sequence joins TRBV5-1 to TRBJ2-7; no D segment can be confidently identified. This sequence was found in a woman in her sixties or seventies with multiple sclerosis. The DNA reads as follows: TGCGCCAGCAGCTTGCTGGTTAGGAGCGAGCAGTACTTC. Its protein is CASSLLVRSEQYF.